This T cell receptor (beta chain) is from a study of blood T cell repertoires in COVID-19. The data were produced by immunoSEQ multiplex PCR, yet TCRdb's version contains in-frame clones alone and is incomplete. Of some 140,000 clones listed, almost 85% were seen once; the top ten hold about 5.5%. Adults between roughly 18 and 95 years of age took part from fewer than 30 US areas. Germline trimming cut 2 bases from V and 5 bases from J; bases unmatched to any gene: 4. Per the germline V gene, CDR1 is MNHEY and CDR2 is SMNVEV (reference sequence). The CDR3 is made up of 15 amino acids. This clonotype was sampled from a man aged 35 to 55 with acute COVID-19. What was sequenced was PBMCs or T cells enriched from blood (not recorded which). J is TRBJ2-2 and V is TRBV27; TRBD2 agrees at 8 bases. In nucleotides, the CDR3 is TGTGCCAGCAGTTTAACGGGAGGGCGGACCGGGGAGCTGTTTTTT. This codes for CASSLTGGRTGELFF.